These T cell receptor beta chains were read from a single sample in a study of OX40 agonist ivuxolimab in advanced cancers. The assay was immunoSEQ multiplex PCR, and TCRdb's table has in-frame clones only and misses some. The data hold about 71,000 clones, with about 94% observed a single time. The material was CD4+ or CD8+ T cells sorted from blood, obtained in a trial of the OX40 agonist ivuxolimab. These receptors came from an adult with an advanced solid tumor such as melanoma, head and neck, liver or kidney cancer. CDR3s include the opening cysteine and the closing phenylalanine or tryptophan. A D gene is named only where the DNA matches it firmly. The size field is filled for only some rows; it gives once, few, many or a size class.

j_call d_call v_call clone_size cdr3_nt cdr3_aa
TRBJ2-7 NA TRBV9 NA TGTGCCAGCAGCGTAGGAGACGGCTCCTACGAGCAGTACTTC CASSVGDGSYEQYF
TRBJ2-7 TRBD2 TRBV11-3 NA TGTGCCAGCAGCTTAGGTTCCCTAGCGGGGGCTACAGCCTACGAGCAGTACTTC CASSLGSLAGATAYEQYF
TRBJ1-5 NA TRBV28 NA TGTGCCAGCAGTTTTAATCAGCCCCAGCATTTT CASSFNQPQHF
TRBJ1-2 TRBD1 TRBV6-1 once TGTGCCAGCAGTGGGACCCCCGGGACAGATGATAACTATGGCTACACCTTC CASSGTPGTDDNYGYTF
TRBJ2-7 TRBD2 TRBV13 once TGTGCCAGCAGCCCCCGGTGGTCCCTAGCGGGGGGAACCTACGAGCAGTACTTC CASSPRWSLAGGTYEQYF
TRBJ2-5 NA TRBV7-8 NA TGTGCCAGCAGCCCCGGCCCTGAAGCCCTGAAAACCCAGTACTTC CASSPGPEALKTQYF
TRBJ2-3 NA TRBV13 NA TGTGCCAGCAGCCCAGAATCTAGCACAGATACGCAGTATTTT CASSPESSTDTQYF
TRBJ2-7 TRBD2 TRBV4-3 NA TGCGCCAGCAGCCAAGGTCGGGGGGGGTACGAGCAGTACTTC CASSQGRGGYEQYF
TRBJ2-5 NA TRBV5-6 NA TGTGCCAGCAGCTTGGATGGGGGCAGCCAAGAGACCCAGTACTTC CASSLDGGSQETQYF
TRBJ2-1 NA TRBV27 NA TGTGCCAGCAGCCTGGGTATATGGCAGGGTAATGAGCAGTTCTTC CASSLGIWQGNEQFF
TRBJ2-7 TRBD2 TRBV30 NA TGTGCCTGGGGGGAGGGTTTCTCCTACGAGCAGTACTTC CAWGEGFSYEQYF
TRBJ1-1 NA TRBV9 NA TGTGCCAGCAGCGCGGGGACGGCGAACACTGAAGCTTTCTTT CASSAGTANTEAFF
TRBJ2-7 NA TRBV10-2 NA TGCGCCAGTTTACAGGGCTACGAGCAGTACTTC CASLQGYEQYF
TRBJ1-5 TRBD1 TRBV29-1 NA TGCAGCGTTGGGGACAGCTCAAATCAGCCCCAGCATTTT CSVGDSSNQPQHF
TRBJ1-1 NA TRBV25-1 NA TGTGCCAGCAGTGAGGGCCACAACACTGAAGCTTTCTTT CASSEGHNTEAFF
TRBJ1-2 NA TRBV19 NA TGTGCCAGTAACTCCGGGACTTTCTATGGCTACACCTTC CASNSGTFYGYTF
TRBJ2-5 NA TRBV6-6 NA TGTGCCAGCAGTCTAGACGGCAGACAAGAGACCCAGTACTTC CASSLDGRQETQYF
TRBJ2-5 TRBD2 TRBV4-1 NA TGCGCCAGCAGTCTCAGATCTAGCGGGGACCAAGAGACCCAGTACTTC CASSLRSSGDQETQYF
TRBJ1-2 TRBD1 TRBV6-9 few TGTGCCAGCAGTCCATCGACAGGGGTGGCCTATGGCTACACCTTC CASSPSTGVAYGYTF
TRBJ2-7 NA TRBV27 NA TGTGCCAGCAGGCGCAACTCCTACGAGCAGTACTTC CASRRNSYEQYF
TRBJ1-6 NA TRBV4-3 NA TGCGCCAGCAGCCAAGGTGGAGAGAATTCACCCCTCCACTTT CASSQGGENSPLHF
TRBJ1-3 NA TRBV7-2 NA TGTGCCAGCAGCTTAGTCGGAGGGTCCGGAAACACCATATATTTT CASSLVGGSGNTIYF
TRBJ2-7 TRBD2 TRBV7-2 NA TGTGCCAGCAGTAGCGGGGGGGCTAGCTACGAGCAGTACTTC CASSSGGASYEQYF
TRBJ2-7 NA TRBV9 NA TGTGCCAGCAGCGTAGACGGTCAATACGAGCAGTACTTC CASSVDGQYEQYF
TRBJ2-7 TRBD2 TRBV23-1 NA TGCGCCAGCAGTCGCGGGAGCCACGAGCAGTACTTC CASSRGSHEQYF
TRBJ2-5 TRBD1 TRBV7-2 NA TGTGCCAGCAGCGAGACAGGGGACGTGGAGACCCAGTACTTC CASSETGDVETQYF
TRBJ2-7 NA TRBV5-6 NA TGTGCCAGCAGCACGGGGACATCCTCCTACGAGCAGTACTTC CASSTGTSSYEQYF
TRBJ1-2 TRBD1 TRBV29-1 NA TGCAGCGTCAAGATGGGACAGCACACCCCTTCTGGCTACACCTTC CSVKMGQHTPSGYTF
TRBJ2-7 NA TRBV2 NA TGTGCCAGCAGTGATGGGGGTATCAGCTCCTACGAGCAGTACTTC CASSDGGISSYEQYF
TRBJ2-1 TRBD1 TRBV29-1 NA TGCAGTGTCACGGATCCGGGACAGGGGGTCTACAATGAGCAGTTCTTC CSVTDPGQGVYNEQFF
TRBJ2-7 NA TRBV4-3 NA TGCGCCAGCAGCCAGGGGACCTCCTACGAGCAGTACTTC CASSQGTSYEQYF
TRBJ2-5 NA TRBV4-1 NA TGCGCCAGCACCCCAGACAAGACCCAAGAGACCCAGTACTTC CASTPDKTQETQYF
TRBJ1-2 NA TRBV13 NA TGTGCCAGCAGCTCCCCCGGACAGACTATAGATGGCTACACCTTC CASSSPGQTIDGYTF